Shown below are 9 T cell receptor beta chains from a single sample sequenced in a study of T cells in Graves' hyperthyroidism and ophthalmopathy. TCR beta CDR3 regions were amplified from RNA. Carried out on the TCR CDR3, a first-round RT-PCR used the HTBI primer set. A single record per CDR3 protein comes from TCRdb applying MiXCR to the multiplex PCR reads. The data contain a few hundred thousand distinct CDR3 sequences, about 20% of them seen just once; the ten biggest clones take up less than 30%. The source material was blood. Receptor source: a man younger than 35 with Graves' hyperthyroidism.

This clonotype has at least ten counts. The J gene is TRBJ1-1, the V gene TRBV28, with D tentatively TRBD1 (6 bases). From germline, CDR1 is MDHEN and CDR2 SYDVKM. The CDR3 is 15 residues long. The ends were cut back, 5 bases at V and 4 bases at J, with 17 bases in the middle. The CDR3 sequence is CASSRRGQLGTEAFF. CDR3 sequence (DNA): TGTGCCAGCAGTAGACGAGGACAGTTGGGCACTGAAGCTTTCTTT.

The sample holds a few counts of this clonotype. The chain uses TRBV12-3 or TRBV12-4 and TRBJ1-5; 8 bases agree with TRBD1. This CDR3 is 14 amino acids long. With V trimmed by 8 bases and J by 6 bases, 9 bases remained unmatched. CDR3 coding DNA: TGTGCCAGCGCCCGGACAGGGTCCGGTCAGCCCCAGCATTTT. It codes for CASARTGSGQPQHF.

This clonotype was seen ten or more times. V and J are TRBV15 and TRBJ2-5; TRBD1 is a possible D gene (6 bases). CDR3 length equals 15 residues. Per germline, CDR1 LNHNV and CDR2 YYDKDF (reference sequence). V lost 5 bases and J lost 1, with 14 bases in between. CDR3 residues: CATSATRDTQETQYF. CDR3 in DNA: TGTGCCACCAGCGCCACCCGGGACACCCAAGAGACCCAGTACTTC.

On this clonotype: The junction departs from the called germline gene at one end, perhaps through a read error. This chain uses TRBV13 with TRBJ2-6; the match to TRBD1 covers 9 bases. CDR3 size: 17 residues. CDR1 is PRHDT, CDR2 FYEKMQ, per germline (reference sequence). CDR3 nucleotide sequence: TGTGCCAGCAGCTTAAAACAGGGGGCGCGCGGGGCCAACGTCCTGATTTTC. Its protein is CASSLKQGARGANVLIF. Using reference TRBV13 and TRBJ2-6 for the parts outside the CDR3, the full variable domain is AAGVIQSPRHLIKEKRETATLKCYPIPRHDTVYWYQQGPGQDPQFLISFYEKMQSDKGSIPDRFSAQQFSDYHSELNMSSLELGDSALYFCASSLKQGARGANVLIFGAGSRLTVL.

The table lists this clonotype with a few counts. This chain uses TRBV4-1 with TRBJ2-7; TRBD1 agrees at 10 bases. Germline CDR1 and CDR2: MGHRA and YSYEKL. The CDR3 covers 16 residues. V trimming: 1 base; J trimming: 7 bases; junction bases outside the gene matches: 10. CDR3: CASSQGMGTGAWEQYF. CDR3 sequence (DNA): TGCGCCAGCAGCCAAGGAATGGGGACAGGGGCTTGGGAGCAGTACTTC.

In this sample, this clonotype turned up many times. The CDR3 DNA is TGCGCCAGCAGCCAGCTCCCCGGGGTAGCGGCTTCCTACGAGCAGTACTTC. It specifies CASSQLPGVAASYEQYF. The rearrangement uses TRBV4-1 and TRBJ2-7; a possible D gene is TRBD2 (6 bases). The CDR3 loop spans 17 amino acids. Trimming stripped 3 bases from V and 1 base from J, with 19 bases between. Germline CDR1 is MGHRA and CDR2 is YSYEKL.

About this clonotype: Being one base from a much bigger clone, this may be a read error. The chain combines TRBV9 with TRBJ1-2; TRBD1 might be the D (5 bases). Per germline, CDR1 SGDLS and CDR2 YYNGEE. The CDR3 has 16 residues. The V end lost 1 base, the J end lost 5 bases, and 18 bases lay between the germline ends. DNA of the CDR3: TGTGCCAGCAGCGTAACTAGCGAGGGGCTGAATTATGGCTACACCTTC. This encodes CASSVTSEGLNYGYTF. The full variable domain, with the rest looked up from reference TRBV9 and TRBJ1-2, is DSGVTQTPKHLITATGQRVTLRCSPRSGDLSVYWYQQSLDQGLQFLIQYYNGEERAKGNILERFSAQQFPDLHSELNLSSLELGDSALYFCASSVTSEGLNYGYTFGSGTRLTVV.

This clonotype was seen a handful of times. The chain has TRBV7-9 and TRBJ1-2; the D is unclear. The germline gives CDR1 SEHNR, CDR2 FQNEAQ (reference sequence). The length of the CDR3 is 15 residues. The V end lost 2 bases, the J end lost 0 bases, and 10 bases lay between the germline ends. CDR3 protein: CASSLLSGTNYGYTF. The CDR3 DNA reads as TGTGCCAGCAGCTTATTGAGCGGCACTAACTATGGCTACACCTTC.

This clonotype appeared many times. The rearrangement joins TRBV29-1 to TRBJ1-1; no definite D call. With 6 bases removed from V and 11 bases from J, the gap between germline ends came to 7 bases. CDR1 SQVTM and CDR2 ANQGSEA come from the germline V gene. This CDR3 spans 8 amino acids. CDR3 sequence: CSVPQAFF. CDR3 nucleotide sequence: TGCAGCGTCCCTCAGGCTTTCTTT.